This record covers a single T cell receptor (beta chain). Its target is not known. Prepared TCR beta cDNA libraries contained unique molecular identifiers. TCRdb itself ran the PCR reads through MiXCR, one entry per CDR3 protein. The sample includes approximately 660,000 distinct CDR3 sequences, around 60% seen only once; the top ten take about 10%. The source of the sample is a study of post-analysis software for immune sequencing data. Study outcomes and limitations: Five or six TRBV segments, TRBV5-6, TRBV5-1 and TRBV20-1 among them, were found more frequent in patients than controls.

V dropped 5 bases and J dropped 3; count of bases not matched to a gene: 1. The CDR3 covers 13 residues. Germline-derived CDR1 and CDR2 are SGHTA and FQGTGA. The chain uses TRBV7-3 and TRBJ1-1, with 9 nucleotides matching TRBD1. The source material was blood. The TCR comes from a girl aged 2-10 years with multiple sclerosis. The CDR3 here is CASSRDRDTEAFF. CDR3 sequence (DNA): TGTGCCAGCAGCCGGGACAGGGACACTGAAGCTTTCTTT.